The rows below give T cell receptor beta chains drawn from one sample of a study of T cell responses to AZD1222 COVID-19 vaccine. Method: immunoSEQ multiplex PCR; TCRdb's copy keeps in-frame clones and lacks some. The sample carries 120,000 or so clones, roughly 90% recorded once. Source: peripheral blood, taken 28 days after the second AZD1222 dose. Every receptor here comes from an adult who received the AZD1222 COVID-19 vaccine. Each CDR3 is given with its conserved first and last residue. A D gene is named only where the DNA matches it firmly. Size is omitted from some rows. Given values are once, few, many or a class for expanded clones.

NA	NA	TRBV29-1	TRBJ2-7	CSVEPESSYEQYF	TGCAGCGTTGAACCCGAGAGCTCCTACGAGCAGTACTTC
NA	NA	TRBV11-2	TRBJ1-5	CASSLTLGGAQPQHF	TGTGCCAGCAGCTTAACCTTAGGGGGGGCTCAGCCCCAGCATTTT
NA	NA	TRBV18	TRBJ1-4	CASSPDSRNEKLFF	TGTGCCAGCTCACCCGATAGCCGTAATGAAAAACTGTTTTTT
TRBD2	NA	TRBV12-3/TRBV12-4	TRBJ2-1	CASKAGEVYEQFF	TGTGCCAGCAAGGCGGGAGAGGTGTATGAGCAGTTCTTC
NA	once	TRBV27	TRBJ2-3	CASSAGYLNTDTQYF	TGTGCCAGCAGTGCAGGGTACCTTAACACAGATACGCAGTATTTT
NA	NA	TRBV3-1/TRBV3-2	TRBJ2-3	CASSQSVSTDTQYF	TGTGCCAGCAGCCAATCCGTTAGCACAGATACGCAGTATTTT
NA	NA	TRBV28	TRBJ1-4	CASSLEKLFF	TGTGCCAGCAGTCTTGAAAAACTGTTTTTT
TRBD2	NA	TRBV19	TRBJ2-7	CASSLSSGLRDEQYF	TGTGCCAGTAGTTTGTCTAGCGGCCTCCGGGACGAGCAGTACTTC
TRBD1	NA	TRBV6-6	TRBJ1-5	CASSLRQGRSNQPQHF	TGTGCCAGCAGTCTACGACAGGGTCGGAGCAATCAGCCCCAGCATTTT
NA	NA	TRBV18	TRBJ1-3	CASSPTLSTGRAGNTIYF	TGTGCCAGCTCACCAACTCTATCAACAGGGCGAGCTGGAAACACCATATATTTT
TRBD1	NA	TRBV5-4	TRBJ2-3	CASSSKTGGRVDTQYF	TGTGCCAGCAGCTCAAAGACAGGGGGAAGGGTGGATACGCAGTATTTT
NA	NA	TRBV19	TRBJ1-2	CASSDLNSYGYTF	TGTGCCAGCAGCGACCTTAACTCCTATGGCTACACCTTC
TRBD1	NA	TRBV3-1/TRBV3-2	TRBJ2-1	CASSQDLTGDEQFF	TGTGCCAGCAGCCAAGATTTGACAGGGGATGAGCAGTTCTTC
NA	NA	TRBV27	TRBJ2-2	CASSFGVWMRGENTGELFF	TGTGCCAGCAGTTTCGGGGTATGGATGCGCGGGGAGAACACCGGGGAGCTGTTTTTT
NA	NA	TRBV19	TRBJ1-3	CASSSQHSGNTIYF	TGTGCCAGTAGTAGCCAGCACTCTGGAAACACCATATATTTT
TRBD1	NA	TRBV3-1/TRBV3-2	TRBJ2-7	CASRFRDRGSEQYF	TGTGCCAGCAGATTCCGGGACAGGGGTAGCGAGCAGTACTTC
NA	NA	TRBV6-4	TRBJ2-2	CASRRETNTGELFF	TGTGCCAGCCGGAGGGAGACGAACACCGGGGAGCTGTTTTTT
NA	NA	TRBV12-3/TRBV12-4	TRBJ1-2	CASSPGLVYGYTF	TGTGCCAGCAGTCCAGGCCTCGTTTATGGCTACACCTTC
NA	NA	TRBV7-8	TRBJ1-2	CASSLGGWGKGNGYTF	TGTGCCAGCAGCTTAGGCGGGTGGGGCAAGGGGAATGGCTACACCTTC
NA	once	TRBV21-1	TRBJ1-1	CASTLVGTEAFF	TGTGCCAGCACTTTAGTTGGCACTGAAGCTTTCTTT
TRBD2	NA	TRBV28	TRBJ2-7	CASSLGLAGPRVYEQYF	TGTGCCAGCAGTTTGGGACTAGCGGGCCCGCGAGTATACGAGCAGTACTTC
NA	NA	TRBV2	TRBJ1-6	CASSGQNNSPLHF	TGTGCCAGCAGTGGACAAAATAATTCACCCCTCCACTTT
NA	NA	TRBV9	TRBJ2-1	CASSSRLAPHNEQFF	TGTGCCAGCAGCTCCAGACTTGCCCCCCACAATGAGCAGTTCTTC
NA	NA	TRBV19	TRBJ1-1	CASSQGGHTEAFF	TGTGCCAGTAGTCAGGGCGGTCACACTGAAGCTTTCTTT
NA	once	TRBV27	TRBJ2-5	CASSTTSQETQYF	TGTGCCAGCAGTACCACCAGCCAAGAGACCCAGTACTTC
TRBD1	NA	TRBV2	TRBJ2-5	CASSGQGASGETQYF	TGTGCCAGCAGTGGCCAGGGGGCGTCGGGAGAGACCCAGTACTTC
TRBD2	NA	TRBV28	TRBJ2-5	CASRTTSGMETQYF	TGTGCCAGCAGGACGACTAGCGGGATGGAGACCCAGTACTTC
NA	NA	TRBV9	TRBJ1-3	CASSSREVGVTGNTIYF	TGTGCCAGCAGCTCAAGAGAGGTCGGGGTAACCGGAAACACCATATATTTT
NA	NA	TRBV28	TRBJ2-7	CASSPTTGAYEQYF	TGTGCCAGCAGTCCCACGACAGGAGCCTACGAGCAGTACTTC
NA	NA	TRBV29-1	TRBJ1-2	CSVDERGGYTF	TGCAGCGTTGACGAGAGGGGGGGCTACACCTTC
NA	NA	TRBV6-5	TRBJ1-6	CASRDGSSYNSPLHF	TGTGCCAGCAGGGACGGTAGCTCCTATAATTCACCCCTCCACTTT
NA	once	TRBV25-1	TRBJ2-1	CASINIGGEQFF	TGTGCCAGCATTAATATAGGCGGTGAGCAGTTCTTC
NA	NA	TRBV14	TRBJ2-2	CASSQPSTFLNTGELFF	TGTGCCAGCAGCCAACCATCGACGTTTTTGAACACCGGGGAGCTGTTTTTT
NA	once	TRBV27	TRBJ1-2	CASSFVGLQGSYGYTF	TGTGCCAGCAGTTTTGTGGGTTTGCAGGGGAGTTATGGCTACACCTTC
TRBD1	NA	TRBV5-1	TRBJ1-4	CASSLPLGQGEEKLFF	TGCGCCAGCAGCTTGCCTTTAGGACAGGGGGAAGAAAAACTGTTTTTT
TRBD1	once	TRBV19	TRBJ2-5	CASLPTGAAGETQYF	TGTGCCAGTTTACCCACAGGGGCAGCAGGAGAGACCCAGTACTTC
TRBD2	NA	TRBV7-9	TRBJ2-3	CASSTPGLATDTQYF	TGTGCCAGCAGCACGCCGGGACTAGCCACAGATACGCAGTATTTT
NA	few	TRBV3-1/TRBV3-2	TRBJ1-1	CASMPPDGRAFF	TGTGCCAGCATGCCCCCGGACGGGAGGGCTTTCTTT
NA	few	TRBV11-2	TRBJ2-1	CASSLGGHEQFF	TGTGCCAGCAGCTTAGGGGGGCATGAGCAGTTCTTC
TRBD1	NA	TRBV5-6	TRBJ2-5	CASSYPTGVRETQYF	TGTGCCAGCAGCTATCCGACAGGGGTGAGGGAGACCCAGTACTTC
TRBD1	NA	TRBV5-1	TRBJ1-4	CATRTGTNEKLFF	TGCGCCACCAGGACAGGGACTAATGAAAAACTGTTTTTT
NA	NA	TRBV20-1	TRBJ2-7	CSALRAGEQYF	TGCAGTGCTCTCAGGGCTGGAGAGCAGTACTTC
NA	NA	TRBV7-2	TRBJ1-2	CASSSDSLGGYTF	TGTGCCAGCAGCTCGGACTCTCTGGGTGGCTACACCTTC
NA	NA	TRBV27	TRBJ1-5	CASSFSDRLAQHF	TGTGCCAGCAGTTTTTCAGACAGGCTTGCCCAGCATTTT
NA	NA	TRBV15	TRBJ2-1	CATRGVDSYNEQFF	TGTGCCACCAGAGGGGTAGACTCCTACAATGAGCAGTTCTTC
NA	NA	TRBV10-3	TRBJ1-3	CAISHPGTSGNTIYF	TGTGCCATCAGCCACCCAGGGACCTCTGGAAACACCATATATTTT
NA	once	TRBV5-4	TRBJ2-3	CASSLRGDRGTDTQYF	TGTGCCAGCAGCTTGCGGGGAGACCGAGGGACAGATACGCAGTATTTT
NA	NA	TRBV11-2	TRBJ2-7	CASSLAGAQEQYF	TGTGCCAGCAGCTTAGCCGGGGCGCAGGAGCAGTACTTC
NA	NA	TRBV6-1	TRBJ1-2	CASSEIVTGRNYGYTF	TGTGCCAGCAGTGAAATTGTCACAGGGAGGAACTATGGCTACACCTTC
NA	NA	TRBV6-5	TRBJ2-2	CASSYGSRFAGELFF	TGTGCCAGCAGTTACGGTAGCAGGTTCGCCGGGGAGCTGTTTTTT
NA	NA	TRBV19	TRBJ1-4	CASSTLDTYGEKLFF	TGTGCCAGTAGTACCCTGGACACTTACGGCGAAAAACTGTTTTTT
NA	NA	TRBV4-1	TRBJ1-6	CASSQDQQINNSPLHF	TGCGCCAGCAGCCAAGATCAACAGATAAATAATTCACCCCTCCACTTT